Shown below are 28 T cell receptor beta chains from a single sample sequenced in a study of CD8 T cells in ankylosing spondylitis. General study points: What appeared characteristic of ankylosing spondylitis blood was a TCR beta motif of seven to nine highly homologous variants.

TCRdb recomputed calls from the 5' RACE reads with MiXCR, one row per CDR3 protein. The sample lists some 330,000 distinct CDR3 sequences; 7% to 9% were seen once. Their antigen targets remain unknown. The sample was blood, either unsorted or a sorted T cell fraction (not recorded which). The receptors come from a male donor with ankylosing spondylitis.

This chain uses TRBV5-1 with TRBJ2-6; D is possibly TRBD1 (6 bases). The CDR3 length is 18 residues. CDR1 is SGHRS, CDR2 YFSETQ, per germline. V was cut by 3 bases and J by 0 bases, with 16 bases left in between. DNA for the CDR3: TGCGCCAGCAGCTCGGGACGGACAGTAGACTCTGGGGCCAACGTCCTGACTTTC. Amino acids: CASSSGRTVDSGANVLTF.

Comments on this clonotype: A much more abundant neighbour one base away suggests this may be a read error. This chain uses TRBV29-1 with TRBJ2-1; TRBD2 agrees at 10 bases. Germline values: CDR1 SQVTM, CDR2 ANQGSEA. The CDR3 has 16 amino acids. V was clipped by 4 bases and J by 7 bases; unmatched bases: 13. The CDR3 DNA reads as TGCAGCGTTGCGGTGGTGTGGACTAGCGGTCAGAATGAGCAGTTCTTC. It codes for CSVAVVWTSGQNEQFF.

The chain uses TRBV11-2 and TRBJ2-3, with TRBD2 as a possible D gene (6 bases). Trimming took 4 bases from V and 5 from J, leaving 34 bases between them. The CDR3 length is 21 residues. Germline CDR1 and CDR2: SGHAT and FQNNGV. The CDR3 nucleotides are TGTGCCAGCAGCTCCCCGGCGCTCAGATCGGGACTCCCCCCACTGAGAGATACGCAGTATTTT. Translated, it gives CASSSPALRSGLPPLRDTQYF.

This clonotype was recorded a few times. In DNA, the CDR3 is TGTGCCAGCAGCTTCAAGGGCCTGGACACTGAAGCTTTCTTT. As protein: CASSFKGLDTEAFF. V gene TRBV11-2 combines with J gene TRBJ1-1; D gene ambiguous. The germline V gene encodes CDR1 SGHAT and CDR2 FQNNGV. This CDR3 has 14 amino acids. Trimming took off 3 bases at V and 3 bases at J, with 11 bases between the two ends.

The chain has TRBV29-1 and TRBJ1-1; TRBD1 might be the D (6 bases). Germline V gene sequence: CDR1 SQVTM, CDR2 ANQGSEA. This CDR3 is built from 12 residues. Trimming pared 4 bases from V and 5 bases from J, leaving 11 bases between. This CDR3 is CSVAGVRTEAFF. The DNA for the CDR3 is TGCAGCGTTGCAGGGGTAAGGACTGAAGCTTTCTTT.

V gene TRBV6-1 combines with J gene TRBJ1-4; no firm D call. Germline-derived CDR1 and CDR2 are MNHNS and SASEGT. V was shortened by 7 bases and J by 0 bases, with 12 bases between the two germline ends. This CDR3 has 15 residues. The CDR3 DNA reads TGTGCCAGCACTATGAATTATGCAACTAATGAAAAACTGTTTTTT. It codes for CASTMNYATNEKLFF.

This clonotype turned up a few times. The chain links TRBV29-1 to TRBJ2-2; D not certain. Germline CDR1 SQVTM, CDR2 ANQGSEA. Between the trimmed V and J ends, which lost 4 bases and 4 bases, there was a span of 10 bases. The CDR3 has 13 residues. Here the CDR3 DNA reads TGCAGCGTTGGGCGCGGAACCACCGGGGAGCTGTTTTTT. The encoded protein is CSVGRGTTGELFF.

This clonotype was counted at least ten times. V gene TRBV6-1 combines with J gene TRBJ1-5; D is unresolved. V lost 5 bases and J lost 4, with 18 bases in between. From germline, CDR1 is MNHNS and CDR2 SASEGT. The CDR3 spans 16 residues. Here the CDR3 reads CASSLAGVAINQPQHF. Written as DNA, the CDR3 is TGTGCCAGCAGTCTCGCGGGCGTAGCGATAAATCAGCCCCAGCATTTT.

This clonotype was found a few times. The CDR3 sequence is CASSAANTGELFF. The CDR3 nucleotides are TGTGCCAGCAGCGCCGCGAACACCGGGGAGCTGTTTTTT. The chain combines TRBV7-3 with TRBJ2-2; D call uncertain. Trimming cost V 5 bases and J 0 bases, with 4 bases left between them. The CDR3 consists of 13 residues. Germline CDR1 SGHTA, CDR2 FQGTGA.

The chain employs TRBV28 and TRBJ2-5, with D perhaps TRBD2 (5 bases). Trimming took 5 bases from V and 5 from J, leaving 18 bases between them. Germline V gives CDR1 MDHEN, CDR2 SYDVKM. This CDR3 has 15 residues. The CDR3: CASSPDGEKVETQYF. The CDR3 DNA is TGTGCCAGCAGTCCGGACGGGGAAAAAGTGGAGACCCAGTACTTC.

This chain connects TRBV5-1 to TRBJ1-1, with D possibly matching TRBD1 (6 bases). Germline V gene lookup returns CDR1 SGHRS and CDR2 YFSETQ. This CDR3 comprises 15 residues. With 0 bases removed from V and 5 bases from J, the gap between germline ends came to 14 bases. CDR3 sequence (DNA): TGCGCCAGCAGCTTGGCTTCGGCAGGGGAAACTGAAGCTTTCTTT. It codes for CASSLASAGETEAFF.

This clonotype was counted a few times. The chain combines TRBV4-2 with TRBJ2-1; 13 bases match TRBD2. The CDR3 extends over 16 amino acids. Per germline, CDR1 LGHNA and CDR2 YNFKEQ. The junction had 2 bases not matched to a gene; V was cut back by 1 base and J by 5 bases. In DNA, the CDR3 is TGTGCCAGCAGCCAAGCCGGGACTAGCGGGGACAATGAGCAGTTCTTC. This encodes CASSQAGTSGDNEQFF.

This clonotype came up a few times. The V gene is TRBV12-3 or TRBV12-4, the J gene TRBJ1-5; D is perhaps TRBD1 (5 bases). The CDR3 has 13 amino acids. The V and J ends lost 3 bases and 7 bases respectively, with 10 bases between them. The CDR3 nucleotides read TGTGCCAGCAGTTTTCTGGGGGGGCAGCCCCAGCATTTT. It specifies CASSFLGGQPQHF.

This clonotype came up many times. V usage is TRBV7-2 and J usage is TRBJ2-7; possibly TRBD1 for D (6 bases). CDR3 size: 14 residues. Germline CDR1 SGHTA, CDR2 FQGNSA. The germline V and J ends were trimmed by 5 bases and 2 bases, with 13 bases remaining between them. The CDR3 is CASSQGTIPYEQYF. In DNA, the CDR3 is TGTGCCAGCAGCCAAGGGACAATCCCCTACGAGCAGTACTTC.

The table lists this clonotype with many counts. The chain uses TRBV28 and TRBJ2-7; D unclear. With 4 bases removed from V and 3 bases from J, the gap between germline ends came to 7 bases. The CDR3 spans 12 residues. Per the germline V gene, CDR1 is MDHEN and CDR2 is SYDVKM. The CDR3 sequence: CASSSPVYEQYF. CDR3 nucleotides: TGTGCCAGCAGTTCCCCCGTCTACGAGCAGTACTTC.

The rearrangement links TRBV28 to TRBJ2-3; D gene ambiguous. Germline V lookup: CDR1 MDHEN, CDR2 SYDVKM. The CDR3 runs 11 residues. The V end was cut by 7 bases, the J end by 6 bases, with 8 bases between. The CDR3 bases are TGTGCCAGCACCTCGTCGGATACGCAGTATTTT. This gives the protein CASTSSDTQYF.

This rearrangement joins TRBV20-1 to TRBJ2-3, with no clear D. The CDR3 consists of 10 residues. Trimming took 2 bases from V and 5 from J, leaving 2 bases between them. Germline V CDR1 and CDR2: DFQATT, SNEGSKA (reference sequence). This CDR3 reads CSARRDTQYF. In nucleotides, the CDR3 is TGCAGTGCTAGACGAGATACGCAGTATTTT.

This sequence joins TRBV29-1 and TRBJ1-1; the D is unclear. This CDR3 has 13 amino acids. In germline, CDR1 is SQVTM, CDR2 ANQGSEA. Trimming took off 2 bases at V and 1 base at J, with 8 bases between the two ends. The CDR3 is CSVEFWENTEAFF. The CDR3 DNA sequence: TGCAGCGTTGAATTCTGGGAGAACACTGAAGCTTTCTTT.

This clonotype showed up many times. V gene TRBV6-2 or TRBV6-3 combines with J gene TRBJ2-3; 8 nucleotides align to TRBD2. Germline V gives CDR1 MNHEY, CDR2 SVGEGT. The CDR3 spans 21 residues. Trimming removed 0 bases from V and 1 base from J; junction bases left unmatched: 18. The CDR3 region is CASSYSKLAVGWDFGTDTQYF. The CDR3 DNA sequence: TGTGCCAGCAGTTACTCGAAACTAGCGGTGGGGTGGGATTTTGGCACAGATACGCAGTATTTT.

This clonotype was detected ten times or more. This chain links TRBV12-3 or TRBV12-4 with TRBJ1-1; TRBD1 matches at 7 bases. The CDR3 contains 15 residues. V gave up 5 bases and J gave up 6 bases; unmatched junction bases: 12. CDR3 coding DNA: TGTGCCAGCAGTGTTCAGGGGGGGGTGTGGTCTGAAGCTTTCTTT. It yields the protein CASSVQGGVWSEAFF.

The V call is TRBV6-5, the J call TRBJ1-1; D unclear. Between the trimmed V and J ends, which lost 0 bases and 6 bases, there was a span of 14 bases. CDR3 length: 15 residues. CDR1 and CDR2 (germline): MNHEY, SVGAGI. The CDR3 here is CASSYSLAPNAEAFF. CDR3 DNA: TGTGCCAGCAGTTACTCGCTCGCTCCTAACGCTGAAGCTTTCTTT.

The chain joins TRBV6-5 to TRBJ2-1, with D possibly being TRBD1 (6 bases). Trimming took off 0 bases at V and 6 bases at J, with 15 bases between the two ends. The CDR3 covers 16 residues. Germline lookup yields CDR1 MNHEY and CDR2 SVGAGI. The DNA for the CDR3 is TGTGCCAGCAGTTACTCGTCGAGGACAGAGCGCAATGAGCAGTTCTTC. This gives the protein CASSYSSRTERNEQFF.

This clonotype appeared many times. This chain connects TRBV12-3 or TRBV12-4 to TRBJ2-3; no clear D. V gave up 8 bases and J gave up 0 bases, with 6 bases separating them. The CDR3 length is 12 residues. In DNA form, the CDR3 reads TGTGCCAGCGGAGCTAGCACAGATACGCAGTATTTT. It specifies CASGASTDTQYF.

This clonotype came up a few times. The chain combines TRBV9 with TRBJ2-1; TRBD1 might be the D (5 bases). From germline, CDR1 is SGDLS and CDR2 YYNGEE. This CDR3 spans 14 amino acids. V was clipped by 0 bases and J by 13 bases, with 17 bases between them. CDR3 loop: CASSVGGSREPQFF. CDR3 DNA: TGTGCCAGCAGCGTAGGGGGCTCCAGGGAACCACAGTTCTTC.

This clonotype has more than one count but fewer than ten. The V and J genes are TRBV6-1 and TRBJ1-1; a possible D gene is TRBD1 (5 bases). CDR1 and CDR2 (germline): MNHNS, SASEGT. CDR3 length: 14 residues. Trimming removed 6 bases at V and 6 bases at J, with 17 bases between. DNA of the CDR3: TGTGCCAGCAGAAGAGGAAGCAGGGTAGCTGAAGCTTTCTTT. As protein: CASRRGSRVAEAFF.

The chain joins TRBV28 to TRBJ2-1; D may be TRBD1 (5 bases). The CDR3 consists of 13 residues. Germline V gene data show CDR1 as MDHEN and CDR2 as SYDVKM. V lost 7 bases and J 4 bases, leaving 11 bases between the germline ends. CDR3 in DNA: TGTGCCAGCAACCTGGACACTTACAATGAGCAGTTCTTC. Its protein product is CASNLDTYNEQFF. Full variable domain (rest looked up from reference TRBV28 and TRBJ2-1): DVKVTQSSRYLVKRTGEKVFLECVQDMDHENMFWYRQDPGLGLRLIYFSYDVKMKEKGDIPEGYSVSREKKERFSLILESASTNQTSMYLCASNLDTYNEQFFGPGTRLTVL.

This clonotype has just a few counts. V and J are TRBV10-2 and TRBJ1-4, with a possible D match to TRBD1 (5 bases). From germline, CDR1 is WSHSY and CDR2 SAAADI. The CDR3 runs to 14 residues. The ends were cut back, 10 bases at V and 4 bases at J, with 16 bases in the middle. CDR3 loop: CATRPAGLNEKLFF. The CDR3 DNA follows: TGCGCCACAAGACCGGCAGGGCTTAATGAAAAACTGTTTTTT.

This chain connects TRBV4-3 to TRBJ2-1; 8 bases are a match to TRBD2. Per the germline V gene, CDR1 is LGHNA and CDR2 is YSLEER. Unmatched junction bases numbered 6, after V lost 4 bases and J lost 7 bases. This CDR3 region has 14 residues. The CDR3 spells CASSPPGRVNEQFF. The CDR3 region has the DNA TGCGCCAGCAGCCCCCCCGGGAGGGTGAATGAGCAGTTCTTC.